This T cell receptor beta chain originates from a study of cytomegalovirus exposure and HLA in healthy donors. Study-level information: Genetic ancestry analysis placed about 84% of the roughly 400 donors that were genotyped in the Caucasian-associated cluster. Whole-study findings and limits: The classifier was said to identify cytomegalovirus status with high specificity and sensitivity.

Donors in the study were healthy people who gave bone marrow. Likely unrecorded immune exposures existed in these nominally healthy donors. Details on this clone: Its cognate antigen is unknown.

Primers included in the PCR were 60 Vbeta and 13 Jbeta primers. The data were produced by immunoSEQ multiplex PCR, yet TCRdb's version contains in-frame clones alone and is incomplete. The sample has 45,000 to 65,000 clones, roughly 80% seen once; the top ten hold around 1.4%. This CDR3 is 10 amino acids long. The J gene is TRBJ1-6, the V gene TRBV21-1. TRBV21-1 is deemed a pseudogene. The clonotype was recovered from a man aged 25-45 years in good health and CMV-seronegative. Sequencing used PBMCs. CDR3 protein: CASSVPPLHF. CDR3 DNA sequence: TGTGCCAGCTCGGTGCCACCCCTCCACTTT.